This T cell receptor beta chain was sequenced in a study of shared clonotypes between healthy human individuals. About the research overall: With ages of 18 to 49, the donors were a couple of women and a few men. Overall study results and limits: The naive CD4 repertoires of a few donors were compared, and 5% to 6.5% of clonotypes were shared.

This CDR3 contains 15 residues. J was trimmed by 0 bases and V by 3 bases; bases with no gene match: 0. CDR1 SGHNT and CDR2 YENEEA come from the germline V gene. About this clone itself: Its specificity is not known. Different DNA sequences within this sample yield the same CDR3.

Profiling relied on immunoSEQ multiplex PCR, and the TCRdb table lists in-frame clones only, not all of them. The profile shows about 2.3 million clones, roughly 93% of them singletons. The clonotype originates from a man aged 18 to 29 in good health. Some clones in this sample may be carry-over from other donors' samples. Sequences were obtained from naive CD4+ T cells from PBMCs. As for subset: CD45RA+ positively selected. V gene TRBV11-3 combines with J gene TRBJ2-2; 8 bases align to TRBD2. The CDR3 sequence is CASSLGLANTGELFF. For the CDR3, the DNA is TGTGCCAGCAGCTTGGGACTAGCGAACACCGGGGAGCTGTTTTTT. The full variable domain, in which reference TRBV11-3 and TRBJ2-2 provide the parts outside the CDR3, is EAGVVQSPRYKIIEKKQPVAFWCNPISGHNTLYWYLQNLGQGPELLIRYENEEAVDDSQLPKDRFSAERLKGVDSTLKIQPAELGDSAVYLCASSLGLANTGELFFGEGSRLTVL.